This is a list of T cell receptor beta chains from one sample in a study of OX40 agonist ivuxolimab in advanced cancers. The assay was immunoSEQ multiplex PCR, and TCRdb's table has in-frame clones only and misses some. The sample includes around 53,000 clones, 60% to 80% of them seen just once. The sequences come from CD4+ or CD8+ T cells sorted from blood, collected in a trial of the OX40 agonist ivuxolimab. Receptors were obtained from an adult with an advanced solid tumor such as melanoma, head and neck, liver or kidney cancer. Both conserved end residues are part of each CDR3.

>TRBJ2-1|TRBV11-3|17
CASSSWTSGKSYNEQFF
>TRBJ1-1|TRBV21-1|11
CASSGRMEAFF
>TRBJ2-5|TRBV5-1|14
CASRAAGGLETQYF
>TRBJ1-1|TRBV19|14
CASSIAPGLPEAFF
>TRBJ1-2|TRBV28|12
CASSRANYGYTF
>TRBJ1-2|TRBV14|15
CASSQATVSRLGYTF
>TRBJ2-7|TRBV2|11
CASSASPEQYF
>TRBJ2-1|TRBV27|17
CASSPRYRGGSYNEQFF
>TRBJ2-5|TRBV29-1|16
CSVGGVKGTGEKTQYF
>TRBJ1-2|TRBV6-1|13
CASRADLNYGYTF
>TRBJ1-1|TRBV11-2|14
CASSFTSAGGEAFF
>TRBJ2-7|TRBV19|11
CARPRECEQYF
>TRBJ1-6|TRBV7-9|17
CASSLALGGTYNSPLHF
>TRBJ2-3|TRBV29-1|15
CSVARDRGRTDTQYF
>TRBJ1-4|TRBV7-9|14
CASSVSTVGEKLFF
>TRBJ2-6|TRBV7-3|17
CASSFDRGYAGANVLTF
>TRBJ1-2|TRBV2|13
CASSPDRNRGYTF
>TRBJ2-2|TRBV27|14
CASSSGLATGELFF
>TRBJ1-1|TRBV2|13
CASVGAENTEAFF
>TRBJ1-2|TRBV18|12
CASSLGNQDYTF
>TRBJ2-7|TRBV28|15
CASSPQGTRDHEQYF
>TRBJ2-1|TRBV29-1|10
CSVRTYEQFF
>TRBJ1-3|TRBV4-3|16
CASSQGGTGGTNTIYF
>TRBJ2-1|TRBV4-1|14
CASSQDEEGNEQFF
>TRBJ2-1|TRBV6-4|17
CASRGSLREGIHNEQFF
>TRBJ1-4|TRBV5-1|16
CASSPGGDSQNEKLFF
>TRBJ1-4|TRBV18|13
CASSPLGGEKLFF
>TRBJ2-2|TRBV7-3|16
CASSFKETGARGELFF
>TRBJ2-2|TRBV7-9|13
CASSLQGIGELFF
>TRBJ1-3|TRBV10-1|13
CASRAGAGNTIYF
>TRBJ1-5|TRBV4-3|14
CASSQDSYNQPQHF
>TRBJ2-3|TRBV7-9|14
CASSPRADTDTQYF
>TRBJ2-1|TRBV7-9|16
CASSSIFIALRNEQFF